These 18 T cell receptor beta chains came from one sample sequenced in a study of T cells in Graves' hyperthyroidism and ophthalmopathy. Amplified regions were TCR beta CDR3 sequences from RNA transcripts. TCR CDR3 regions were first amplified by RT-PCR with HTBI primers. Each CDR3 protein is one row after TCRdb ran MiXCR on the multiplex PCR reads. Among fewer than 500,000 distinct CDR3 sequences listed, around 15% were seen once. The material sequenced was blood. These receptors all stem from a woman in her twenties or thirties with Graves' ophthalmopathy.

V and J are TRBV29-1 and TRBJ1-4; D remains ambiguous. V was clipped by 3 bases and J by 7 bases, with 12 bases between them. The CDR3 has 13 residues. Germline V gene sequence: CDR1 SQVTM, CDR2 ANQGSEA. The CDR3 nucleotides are TGCAGCGTTGAGTGGTCACCCACTGAAAAACTGTTTTTT. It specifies CSVEWSPTEKLFF.

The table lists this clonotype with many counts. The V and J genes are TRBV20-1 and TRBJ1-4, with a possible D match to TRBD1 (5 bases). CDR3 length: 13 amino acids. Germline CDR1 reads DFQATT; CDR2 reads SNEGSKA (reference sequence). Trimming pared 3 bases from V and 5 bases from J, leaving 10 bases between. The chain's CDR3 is CSASPGENEKLFF. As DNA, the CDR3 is TGCAGTGCTAGCCCGGGGGAGAATGAAAAACTGTTTTTT.

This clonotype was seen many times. CDR3 bases: TGTGCCAGCAGTCCTACGTACCAAGAGACCCAGTACTTC. Amino acids: CASSPTYQETQYF. The chain uses TRBV27 and TRBJ2-5; D ambiguous. The CDR3 runs 13 residues. V shed 5 bases and J shed 0 bases, with 7 bases lying between them. CDR1 and CDR2 (germline): MNHEY, SMNVEV (reference sequence).

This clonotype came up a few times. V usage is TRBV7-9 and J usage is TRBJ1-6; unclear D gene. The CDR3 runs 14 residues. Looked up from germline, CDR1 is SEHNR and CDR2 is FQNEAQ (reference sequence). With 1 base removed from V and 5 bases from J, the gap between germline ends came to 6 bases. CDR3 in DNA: TGTGCCAGCAGCTTAGATGGCCATAATTCACCCCTCCACTTT. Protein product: CASSLDGHNSPLHF.

The CDR3 sequence is CAKGGGGGPDTQYF. CDR3 in DNA: TGTGCCAAGGGGGGCGGGGGAGGGCCAGATACGCAGTATTTT. V usage is TRBV6-1 and J usage is TRBJ2-3; D possibly corresponds to TRBD2 (7 bases). Germline V lookup: CDR1 MNHNS, CDR2 SASEGT. The CDR3 has 14 amino acids. V gave up 10 bases and J gave up 4 bases, with 18 bases separating them.

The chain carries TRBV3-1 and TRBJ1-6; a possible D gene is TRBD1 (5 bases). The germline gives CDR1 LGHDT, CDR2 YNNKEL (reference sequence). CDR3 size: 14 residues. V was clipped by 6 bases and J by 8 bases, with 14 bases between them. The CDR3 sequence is CASRPGTVDSPLHF. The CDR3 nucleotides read TGTGCCAGCAGGCCCGGGACCGTCGATTCACCCCTCCACTTT.

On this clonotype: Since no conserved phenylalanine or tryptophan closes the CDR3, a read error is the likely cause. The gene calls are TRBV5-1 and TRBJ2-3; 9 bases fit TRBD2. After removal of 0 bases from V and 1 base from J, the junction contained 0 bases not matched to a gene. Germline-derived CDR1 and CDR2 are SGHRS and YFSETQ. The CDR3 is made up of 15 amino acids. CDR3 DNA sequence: TGCGCCAGCAGCTTGGTAGCGGGGGGCACAGATACGCAGTATTCT. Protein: CASSLVAGGTDTQYS.

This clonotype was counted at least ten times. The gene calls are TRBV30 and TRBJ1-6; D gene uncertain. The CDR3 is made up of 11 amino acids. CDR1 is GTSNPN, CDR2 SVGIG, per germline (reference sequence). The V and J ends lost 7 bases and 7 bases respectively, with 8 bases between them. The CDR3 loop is CASGLNSPLHF. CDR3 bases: TGTGCCTCCGGACTAAATTCACCCCTCCACTTT.

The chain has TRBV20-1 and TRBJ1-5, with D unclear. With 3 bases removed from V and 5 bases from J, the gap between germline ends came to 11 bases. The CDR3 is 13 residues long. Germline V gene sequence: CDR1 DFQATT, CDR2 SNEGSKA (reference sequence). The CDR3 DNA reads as TGCAGTGCTAGCTCGGGGAGGTATCAGCCCCAGCATTTT. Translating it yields CSASSGRYQPQHF.

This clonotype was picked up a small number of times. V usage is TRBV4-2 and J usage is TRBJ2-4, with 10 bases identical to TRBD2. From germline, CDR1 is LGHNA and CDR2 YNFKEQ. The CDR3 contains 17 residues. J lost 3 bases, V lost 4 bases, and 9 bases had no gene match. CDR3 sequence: CASSPLGLAGDKNIQYF. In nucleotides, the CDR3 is TGTGCCAGCAGCCCCCTAGGGCTAGCGGGGGACAAAAACATTCAGTACTTC.

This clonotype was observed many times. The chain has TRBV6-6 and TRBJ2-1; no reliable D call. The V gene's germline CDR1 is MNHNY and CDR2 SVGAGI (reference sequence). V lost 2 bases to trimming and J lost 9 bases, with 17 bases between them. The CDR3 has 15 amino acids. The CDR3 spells CASSYDTHGRPEQFF. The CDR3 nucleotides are TGTGCCAGCAGTTACGACACTCACGGTCGGCCTGAGCAGTTCTTC.

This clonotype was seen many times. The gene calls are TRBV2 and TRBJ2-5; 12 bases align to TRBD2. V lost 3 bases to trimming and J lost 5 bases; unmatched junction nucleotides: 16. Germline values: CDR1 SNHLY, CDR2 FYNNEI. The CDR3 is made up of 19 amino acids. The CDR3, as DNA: TGTGCCAGCAGTGACGGGCTTGGACTAGCGGGGACATGGTGGGAGACCCAGTACTTC. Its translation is CASSDGLGLAGTWWETQYF.

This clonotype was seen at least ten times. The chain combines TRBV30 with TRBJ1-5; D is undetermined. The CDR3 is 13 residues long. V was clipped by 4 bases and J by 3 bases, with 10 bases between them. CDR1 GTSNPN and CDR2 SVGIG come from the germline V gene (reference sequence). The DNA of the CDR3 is TGTGCCTGGAACCACGGATCCAATCAGCCCCAGCATTTT. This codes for CAWNHGSNQPQHF.

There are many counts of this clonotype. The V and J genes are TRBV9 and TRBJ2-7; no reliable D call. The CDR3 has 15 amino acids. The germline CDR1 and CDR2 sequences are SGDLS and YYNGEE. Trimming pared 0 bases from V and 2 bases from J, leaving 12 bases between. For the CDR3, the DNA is TGTGCCAGCAGCGTAGATCCGGTTAATACCTACGAGCAGTACTTC. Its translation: CASSVDPVNTYEQYF.

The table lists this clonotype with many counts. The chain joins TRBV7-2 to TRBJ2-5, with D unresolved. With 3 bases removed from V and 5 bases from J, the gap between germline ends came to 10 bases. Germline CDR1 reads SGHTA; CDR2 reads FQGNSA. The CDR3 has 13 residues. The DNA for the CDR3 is TGTGCCAGCAGCTTGGGGTTCCCGGAGACCCAGTACTTC. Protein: CASSLGFPETQYF.

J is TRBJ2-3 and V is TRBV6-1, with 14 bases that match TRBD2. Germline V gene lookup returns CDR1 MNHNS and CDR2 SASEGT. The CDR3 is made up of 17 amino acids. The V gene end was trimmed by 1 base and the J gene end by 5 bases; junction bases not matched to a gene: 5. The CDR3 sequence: CASSEEPGLAGGDTQYF. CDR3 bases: TGTGCCAGCAGTGAAGAGCCCGGACTAGCGGGGGGAGATACGCAGTATTTT.

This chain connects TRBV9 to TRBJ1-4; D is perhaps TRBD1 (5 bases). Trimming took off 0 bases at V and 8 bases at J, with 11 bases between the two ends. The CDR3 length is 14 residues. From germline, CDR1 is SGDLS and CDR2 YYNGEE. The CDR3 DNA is TGTGCCAGCAGCGTAGGCCCAGGGAGGGAAAAACTGTTTTTT. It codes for CASSVGPGREKLFF.

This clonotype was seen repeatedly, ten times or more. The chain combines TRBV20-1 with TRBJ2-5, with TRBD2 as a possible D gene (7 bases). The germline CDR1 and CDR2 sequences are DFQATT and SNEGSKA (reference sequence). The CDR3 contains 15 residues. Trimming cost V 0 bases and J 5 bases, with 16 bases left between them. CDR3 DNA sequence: TGCAGTGCTAGAGATTCTCGGGGGGCTTTTGAGACCCAGTACTTC. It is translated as CSARDSRGAFETQYF.